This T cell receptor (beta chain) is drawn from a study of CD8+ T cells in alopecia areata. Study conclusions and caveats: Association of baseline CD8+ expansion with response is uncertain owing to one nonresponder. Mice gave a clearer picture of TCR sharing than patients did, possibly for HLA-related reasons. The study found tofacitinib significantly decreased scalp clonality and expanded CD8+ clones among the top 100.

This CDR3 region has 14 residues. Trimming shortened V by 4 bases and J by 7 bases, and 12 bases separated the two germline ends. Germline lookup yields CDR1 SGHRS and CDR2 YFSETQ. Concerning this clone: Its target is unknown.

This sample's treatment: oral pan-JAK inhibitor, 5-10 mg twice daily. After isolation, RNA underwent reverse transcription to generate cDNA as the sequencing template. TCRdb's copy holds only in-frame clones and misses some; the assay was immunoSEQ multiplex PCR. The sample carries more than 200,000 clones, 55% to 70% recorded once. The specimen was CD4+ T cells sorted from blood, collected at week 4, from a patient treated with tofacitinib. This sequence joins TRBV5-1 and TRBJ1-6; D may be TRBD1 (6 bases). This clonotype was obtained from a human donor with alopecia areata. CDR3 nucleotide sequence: TGCGCCAGCAGCCAAACAACAGGGAATTCACCCCTCCACTTT. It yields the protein CASSQTTGNSPLHF. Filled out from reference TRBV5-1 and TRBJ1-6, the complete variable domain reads KAGVTQTPRYLIKTRGQQVTLSCSPISGHRSVSWYQQTPGQGLQFLFEYFSETQRNKGNFPGRFSGRQFSNSRSEMNVSTLELGDSALYLCASSQTTGNSPLHFGNGTRLTVT.